These 28 T cell receptor beta chains came from one sample sequenced in a study of regulatory T cells in long-lasting Graves disease. Arm-PCR of CDR3 regions and iRepertoire HTBI primers were used to build TCR beta libraries. TCRdb processed the multiplex PCR reads anew with MiXCR; each CDR3 protein has one entry. The data show about 560,000 distinct CDR3 sequences, about 16% seen once. The time point: newly diagnosed GD, antithyroid drugs for less than 3 months. PBMC RNA was the source of the TCR library. This sample also appeared in a second study, on T cells in Graves' hyperthyroidism and ophthalmopathy.

This sample comprised peripheral blood mononuclear cells (PBMCs), obtained at new diagnosis, from a patient treated with antithyroid drugs. These receptors all stem from a man younger than 35 with Graves disease.

The sample holds many counts of this clonotype. The chain uses TRBV11-2 and TRBJ2-1, with D perhaps TRBD2 (5 bases). Germline V gene sequence: CDR1 SGHAT, CDR2 FQNNGV. This CDR3 spans 15 amino acids. The germline V and J ends were trimmed by 4 bases and 5 bases, with 15 bases remaining between them. CDR3 DNA: TGTGCCAGCAGCTCTCTTGGGGAGCTCAACAATGAGCAGTTCTTC. This gives the protein CASSSLGELNNEQFF.

This clonotype showed up many times. V gene TRBV20-1 combines with J gene TRBJ2-7; D gene unclear. The CDR3 is 10 amino acids. The V end was cut by 0 bases, the J end by 5 bases, with 2 bases between. The germline V gene has CDR1 DFQATT and CDR2 SNEGSKA (reference sequence). The CDR3 reads CSARDHEQYF. The DNA for the CDR3 is TGCAGTGCTAGAGATCACGAGCAGTACTTC.

V is TRBV19 and J is TRBJ2-5; 12 nucleotides line up with TRBD2. Germline V gene data show CDR1 as LNHDA and CDR2 as SQIVND (reference sequence). V dropped 7 bases and J dropped 4; count of bases not matched to a gene: 4. CDR3 length equals 14 residues. DNA for the CDR3: TGTGCCAGTAATACGGGACTAGCGGGAGAGACCCAGTACTTC. It yields the protein CASNTGLAGETQYF.

This rearrangement joins TRBV2 to TRBJ2-2, with D perhaps matching TRBD1 (5 bases). The germline CDR1 and CDR2 sequences are SNHLY and FYNNEI. The CDR3 length is 17 residues. Trimming shortened V by 3 bases and J by 0 bases, and 14 bases separated the two germline ends. CDR3 sequence: CASSDRVLDANTGELFF. The CDR3 DNA follows: TGTGCCAGCAGTGACAGGGTTCTGGACGCGAACACCGGGGAGCTGTTTTTT.

CDR3 nucleotides: TGCGCCAGCAGCTTTCGTCCCGGGGAGCTGTTTTTT. Protein: CASSFRPGELFF. J is TRBJ2-2 and V is TRBV5-1; no firm D call. Trimming stripped 2 bases from V and 6 bases from J, with 5 bases between. Germline CDR1 SGHRS, CDR2 YFSETQ. This CDR3 has 12 amino acids.

The chain combines TRBV3-1 with TRBJ2-2; D uncertain. Germline V gives CDR1 LGHDT, CDR2 YNNKEL (reference sequence). CDR3 length equals 15 residues. V lost 5 bases to trimming and J lost 1 base, with 11 bases between them. The CDR3 here is CASSSQGGNTGELFF. CDR3 nucleotide sequence: TGTGCCAGCAGCTCCCAAGGCGGGAACACCGGGGAGCTGTTTTTT.

This clonotype appeared a single time. DNA for the CDR3: TGTGCCAGCAGCGTGAGACCGGGGGCCTTCACTGAAGCTTTCTTT. Amino acids: CASSVRPGAFTEAFF. The chain joins TRBV9 to TRBJ1-1; perhaps TRBD1 as D (6 bases). CDR1 and CDR2 (germline): SGDLS, YYNGEE. This CDR3 is 15 amino acids long. V lost 2 bases and J lost 4, with 15 bases in between.

V gene TRBV28 combines with J gene TRBJ1-4, with TRBD1 matching over 10 bases. With V trimmed by 3 bases and J by 2 bases, 15 bases remained unmatched. The length of the CDR3 is 20 residues. The V gene's germline CDR1 is MDHEN and CDR2 SYDVKM. The CDR3 DNA reads TGTGCCAGCAGTTTGTTTACCGGGACAGGGGTTTTGGGGACTAATGAAAAACTGTTTTTT. Its protein product is CASSLFTGTGVLGTNEKLFF.

This clonotype was counted between two and nine times. CDR3 region: CASTRLADSYEQYF. The CDR3 DNA sequence: TGTGCCAGTACGCGACTAGCGGATTCCTACGAGCAGTACTTC. The rearrangement uses TRBV6-2 or TRBV6-3 and TRBJ2-7; TRBD2 aligns across 9 bases. The CDR3 has 14 amino acids. Germline assignment: CDR1 MNHEY and CDR2 SVGEGT. Losses at the gene ends were 9 bases for V and 1 base for J; bases not matched to a gene: 7.

In this sample, this clonotype turned up many times. The rearrangement uses TRBV11-1 and TRBJ2-6; D remains ambiguous. This CDR3 is built from 14 residues. V was clipped by 5 bases and J by 4 bases, with 9 bases between them. Germline assignment: CDR1 SGHAT and CDR2 FQDESV (reference sequence). This chain's CDR3 is CASSVDPGANVLTF. The CDR3 region has the DNA TGTGCCAGCAGCGTCGACCCCGGGGCCAACGTCCTGACTTTC.

Concerning this clonotype: A single base separates this from a much larger clone, so it may be a read error. This chain joins TRBV7-9 and TRBJ2-3, with D hard to call. CDR1 is SEHNR and CDR2 is FQNEAQ in the germline V gene (reference sequence). This CDR3 has 15 amino acids. This chain's CDR3 is CVSSPWRTRTDTQYF. The DNA of the CDR3 is TGTGTCAGCAGCCCATGGCGGACCCGCACAGATACGCAGTATTTT.

This clonotype was observed at least ten times. The chain is built from TRBV7-9 and TRBJ2-7, with 7 bases that match TRBD1. CDR1 SEHNR and CDR2 FQNEAQ come from the germline V gene (reference sequence). The CDR3 loop spans 14 amino acids. The trim removed 5 bases at V and 3 bases at J, leaving 7 bases unmatched. The CDR3 DNA reads as TGTGCCAGCAGCCCTACGACAGGGTACTACGAGCAGTACTTC. Translated: CASSPTTGYYEQYF.

A note on this clonotype: This may come from a read error, since a much larger clone is one base off. The V and J genes are TRBV20-1 and TRBJ2-7, with a possible D match to TRBD2 (5 bases). Looked up from germline, CDR1 is DFQATT and CDR2 is SNEGSKA (reference sequence). The CDR3 is 15 amino acids. The CDR3 sequence is CSAATGMGEHYKQYF. The CDR3 DNA follows: TGCAGTGCTGCGACGGGAATGGGAGAACACTACAAGCAGTACTTC.

This clonotype was observed a few times. The V and J genes are TRBV27 and TRBJ1-4; D gene uncertain. Germline CDR1 and CDR2: MNHEY and SMNVEV (reference sequence). V lost 0 bases, J lost 8 bases, and 7 bases lay in between. The length of the CDR3 is 13 residues. This chain's CDR3 is CASSLSRWEKLFF. The CDR3 coding sequence is TGTGCCAGCAGTTTATCGAGGTGGGAAAAACTGTTTTTT.

This clonotype has at least ten counts. The genes are TRBV20-1 and TRBJ2-3; 7 bases map to TRBD2. CDR1 is DFQATT and CDR2 is SNEGSKA in the germline V gene (reference sequence). The CDR3 length is 17 residues. Germline trimming cut 5 bases from V and 4 bases from J; bases unmatched to any gene: 18. CDR3 DNA sequence: TGCAGTGCTTGGGGGGAAGGGACTATCAGCAGAGCAGATACGCAGTATTTT. This sequence encodes CSAWGEGTISRADTQYF.

This clonotype was counted between two and nine times. The chain couples TRBV11-3 to TRBJ2-2, with 8 positions matching TRBD1. The germline gives CDR1 SGHNT, CDR2 YENEEA. The CDR3 extends over 14 amino acids. Trimming at V came to 7 bases and at J to 7 bases, leaving 8 bases not matched to a gene. CDR3 sequence: CASTLDREVGELFF. The CDR3 DNA follows: TGTGCCAGCACCCTGGACAGGGAGGTCGGGGAGCTGTTTTTT.

The table lists this clonotype with many counts. The CDR3 loop is CSARDRAGGPYEQYF. In DNA form, the CDR3 reads TGCAGTGCTAGAGATAGGGCCGGGGGCCCCTACGAGCAGTACTTC. V is TRBV20-1 and J is TRBJ2-7; D possibly uses TRBD1 or TRBD2 (6 bases each). Germline-derived CDR1 and CDR2 are DFQATT and SNEGSKA (reference sequence). Between the trimmed V and J ends, which lost 0 bases and 2 bases, there was a span of 14 bases. The CDR3 totals 15 residues.

In this sample, this clonotype turned up a few times. The CDR3 nucleotides read TGCGCCAGCAGCGCAAAGGGGGCCTTGTCTGAAAAACTGTTTTTT. Its protein is CASSAKGALSEKLFF. The chain has TRBV5-1 and TRBJ1-4, with 7 bases lining up with TRBD1. The CDR3 length is 15 residues. Germline V lookup: CDR1 SGHRS, CDR2 YFSETQ. J lost 7 bases, V lost 4 bases, and 10 bases had no gene match.

This clonotype was counted a few times. A much larger clone lies a single base off, so this may be a read error. The chain links TRBV12-3 or TRBV12-4 to TRBJ1-2; unclear D gene. The germline V and J ends were trimmed by 6 bases and 3 bases, with 14 bases remaining between them. The CDR3 spans 14 residues. The CDR3 region is CASSPASRDYGYTF. Here the CDR3 DNA reads TGTGCCAGCAGCCCCGCGAGTCGCGACTATGGCTACACCTTC.

Many counts were recorded for this clonotype. This chain connects TRBV20-1 to TRBJ2-1; 9 bases align to TRBD2. The CDR3 consists of 15 residues. CDR1 DFQATT and CDR2 SNEGSKA come from the germline V gene (reference sequence). The trim removed 0 bases at V and 3 bases at J, leaving 3 bases unmatched. The CDR3 spells CSARDRSGSYNEQFF. The CDR3 DNA reads as TGCAGTGCTAGAGATCGTAGCGGGAGCTACAATGAGCAGTTCTTC.

This clonotype was picked up a small number of times. The chain joins TRBV20-1 to TRBJ1-1; D might be TRBD1 (6 bases). CDR1 is DFQATT, CDR2 SNEGSKA, per germline (reference sequence). V was shortened by 0 bases and J by 0 bases, with 11 bases between the two germline ends. This CDR3 has 15 residues. The CDR3 region has the DNA TGCAGTGCTAGAGATCAGGCAGGGGTGAACACTGAAGCTTTCTTT. Protein product: CSARDQAGVNTEAFF.

This clonotype was found many times. This chain connects TRBV3-1 to TRBJ2-4, with D maybe TRBD1 (6 bases). CDR3 length: 16 amino acids. V was cut by 5 bases and J by 3 bases, with 17 bases left in between. CDR1 and CDR2 (germline): LGHDT, YNNKEL (reference sequence). The CDR3 region is CASSYYNRVGKNIQYF. The CDR3 DNA is TGTGCCAGCAGCTATTATAACAGGGTAGGCAAAAACATTCAGTACTTC.

This clonotype was detected a few times. The CDR3 end shows no conserved phenylalanine or tryptophan, and so a read error is likely. The chain is built from TRBV30 and TRBJ2-5, with TRBD2 identical over 13 bases. This CDR3 is built from 15 residues. With 3 bases clipped from V and 2 bases from J, the junction kept 3 bases outside the gene matches. CDR1 GTSNPN and CDR2 SVGIG come from the germline V gene (reference sequence). The CDR3 coding sequence is TGTGCCTGGAGGACTAGCGGGAGGTTACAAGAGACCCAGTACTCC. As protein: CAWRTSGRLQETQYS.

This clonotype was observed a handful of times. The chain links TRBV28 to TRBJ2-2, with TRBD2 matching 9 bases. Per germline, CDR1 MDHEN and CDR2 SYDVKM. The CDR3 contains 16 residues. The J segment lost 3 bases and the V segment lost 6 bases, leaving 8 bases of the junction unmatched. CDR3 region: CASRPLAGADTGELFF. The CDR3 DNA sequence: TGTGCCAGCAGACCTTTAGCGGGAGCCGACACCGGGGAGCTGTTTTTT.

This clonotype has a handful of counts. The rearrangement joins TRBV20-1 to TRBJ2-5; TRBD2 might be the D (5 bases). Germline values: CDR1 DFQATT, CDR2 SNEGSKA (reference sequence). Trimming removed 3 bases from V and 7 bases from J, with 15 bases in between. This CDR3 comprises 13 residues. The CDR3 DNA is TGCAGTGCTAGTTGGGTCCCCGAGGGGACCCAGTACTTC. Encoded protein: CSASWVPEGTQYF.

This chain connects TRBV27 to TRBJ2-3; weak D call: TRBD2 (6 bases). The CDR3 is made up of 16 amino acids. V gave up 6 bases and J gave up 8 bases, with 24 bases separating them. In germline, CDR1 is MNHEY, CDR2 SMNVEV (reference sequence). CDR3 bases: TGTGCCAGCAGCCAAGGACCCGGACGCCCGCGGGGTACGCAGTATTTT. Its translation is CASSQGPGRPRGTQYF.

The chain recombines TRBV20-1 with TRBJ2-1; 10 bases agree with TRBD1. The junction had 8 bases not matched to a gene; V was cut back by 6 bases and J by 6 bases. In germline, CDR1 is DFQATT, CDR2 SNEGSKA (reference sequence). There are 14 residues in the CDR3. The CDR3 coding sequence is TGCAGTGCCCTATCCCGGGACAGGGGCAATGAGCAGTTCTTC. Translated, it gives CSALSRDRGNEQFF.

This clonotype has just a few counts. This chain uses TRBV27 with TRBJ2-7, with unresolved D. The germline gives CDR1 MNHEY, CDR2 SMNVEV (reference sequence). Deletions cut 8 bases from V and 2 bases from J, with 10 bases between. The CDR3 has 12 amino acids. The CDR3 nucleotides read TGTGCCAGCGTAACCGGAACCTACGAGCAGTACTTC. Protein sequence: CASVTGTYEQYF.